A single T cell receptor beta chain is shown here with its context. The clone's antigen remains unknown. Per-base qualities were not stored, and no clone one base away is much larger. Libraries were built with the immunoSEQ multiplex PCR assay. Not all clones reach the TCRdb copy of this immuneACCESS table, which keeps in-frame sequences only. Checked studies attribute under half of the gap to unresolved V genes and leave the rest unexplained. Across this sample there are about 72,000 clones, with approximately 90% seen only once. The ten largest clonotypes hold 2.5% to 3% of the sample. These data belong to a study of T cells after somatic rescue of genetic block (dated by TCRdb to 2018 to 2020). Regarding the research as a whole: What the study looked at was long-term robustness, specifically in a T-cell system that came about through somatic rescue of a genetic block in T-cell development.

Inclusive of the bounding cysteine and phenylalanine, the CDR3 is 12 residues long. Kept here is only the CDR3 DNA, which spans 36 bases and is read in frame from base 1. CDR1 and CDR2 are read off the germline V gene as SQVTM and ANQGSEA. V is pared back by 0 bases and J by 9 bases, with 9 bases lying between the germline termini. The chain couples TRBV29-1 to TRBJ2-1, with the D gene uncertain. This clonotype originated in a man under 40. Sequenced input: peripheral blood mononuclear cells (PBMCs). Here the CDR3 is given as CSVEDSVSEQFF. The bases read TGCAGCGTTGAAGATTCGGTGAGTGAGCAGTTCTTC.